The 10 T cell receptor beta chains given below trace back to one sample, sequenced in a study of shared clonotypes between healthy human individuals. Clones were sequenced by immunoSEQ multiplex PCR, and TCRdb holds only the in-frame ones, with some missing. The table has more than 2 million clones, 80% to 95% seen once. The naive CD8 subset, CD45RO-negative cells positively selected for CCR7, excluded terminally differentiated effector memory CD45RA+ cells. The sequencing input was naive CD8+ T cells from PBMCs. The receptors shown here come from a man aged 18 to 29 in good health. Some clones in this sample may be carry-over from other donors' samples.

As concerns this clone: In the same sample, other DNA sequences code for this CDR3. The V and J genes are TRBV7-9 and TRBJ1-5, with a possible D match to TRBD1 (6 bases). Germline V gene data show CDR1 as SEHNR and CDR2 as FQNEAQ (reference sequence). The CDR3 spans 14 residues. V was cut by 4 bases and J by 1 base, with 8 bases left in between. The CDR3 here is CASSYGGSNQPQHF. CDR3 in DNA: TGTGCCAGCAGCTACGGGGGCAGCAATCAGCCCCAGCATTTT.

V usage is TRBV7-9 and J usage is TRBJ2-1, with 7 bases identical to TRBD2. V was clipped by 6 bases and J by 1 base; unmatched bases: 12. The CDR3 extends over 17 amino acids. Germline loops: CDR1 SEHNR, CDR2 FQNEAQ (reference sequence). The CDR3 loop is CASSPAHREASYNEQFF. CDR3 nucleotide sequence: TGTGCCAGCAGTCCTGCCCACCGGGAGGCTTCCTACAATGAGCAGTTCTTC.

V and J are TRBV27 and TRBJ1-2; 9 nucleotides line up with TRBD1. CDR3 length equals 14 residues. Germline lookup yields CDR1 MNHEY and CDR2 SMNVEV (reference sequence). V lost 5 bases, J lost 4 bases, and 5 bases stayed unmatched. The CDR3 region is CASSAQGAGYGYTF. DNA of the CDR3: TGTGCCAGCAGTGCACAGGGGGCGGGCTATGGCTACACCTTC.

This clone was recorded only once. The chain links TRBV15 to TRBJ2-7; 12 bases are a match to TRBD2. Germline CDR1 is LNHNV and CDR2 is YYDKDF (reference sequence). Losses at the gene ends were 4 bases for V and 3 bases for J; bases not matched to a gene: 4. This CDR3 has 15 amino acids. DNA of the CDR3: TGTGCCACCAGCACCGGGACTAGCGGGCGCTACGAGCAGTACTTC. Protein product: CATSTGTSGRYEQYF.

This clone was counted once. Other DNA sequences from this sample encode an identical CDR3 as well. V gene TRBV27 combines with J gene TRBJ2-1; 7 bases map to TRBD2. V shed 1 base, J shed 0 bases, and the junction held 3 bases outside the gene matches. Germline assignment: CDR1 MNHEY and CDR2 SMNVEV (reference sequence). This CDR3 contains 16 residues. The CDR3 DNA sequence: TGTGCCAGCAGTTTATGGGGCGGGAGCTCCTACAATGAGCAGTTCTTC. Amino acid sequence: CASSLWGGSSYNEQFF.

V gene TRBV6-6 combines with J gene TRBJ1-2, with TRBD1 as a possible D gene (5 bases). Looked up from germline, CDR1 is MNHNY and CDR2 is SVGAGI (reference sequence). This CDR3 has 16 amino acids. Trimming removed 0 bases at V and 6 bases at J, with 17 bases between. CDR3 amino acids: CASSYSGEAVGDGYTF. The CDR3 nucleotides are TGTGCCAGCAGTTACTCGGGGGAAGCTGTGGGGGATGGCTACACCTTC.

V usage is TRBV19 and J usage is TRBJ1-5, with D uncertain. CDR1 is LNHDA, CDR2 SQIVND, per germline (reference sequence). This CDR3 spans 13 amino acids. V was trimmed by 1 base and J by 7 bases, leaving 8 bases between them. Here the CDR3 DNA reads TGTGCCAGTAGTATAGGGGTGAAACAGCCCCAGCATTTT. This gives the protein CASSIGVKQPQHF.

The V call is TRBV7-9, the J call TRBJ2-7, with D tentatively TRBD1 or TRBD2 (6 bases each). Germline V lookup: CDR1 SEHNR, CDR2 FQNEAQ (reference sequence). This CDR3 contains 15 residues. Trimming left V 3 bases short and J 3 bases short, with 15 bases between. The DNA of the CDR3 is TGTGCCAGCAGCTTTTTTGGGGGGCAGGGCTACGAGCAGTACTTC. This codes for CASSFFGGQGYEQYF.

The chain carries TRBV7-8 and TRBJ1-4; D is undetermined. The CDR3 extends over 15 amino acids. V was pared by 1 base and J by 0 bases, with 6 bases between. The germline CDR1 and CDR2 sequences are SGHVS and FQNEAQ. CDR3 amino acids: CASSLDRATNEKLFF. DNA of the CDR3: TGTGCCAGCAGCTTAGATCGCGCAACTAATGAAAAACTGTTTTTT.

The chain uses TRBV5-6 and TRBJ2-7; TRBD1 agrees at 11 bases. After removal of 2 bases from V and 9 bases from J, the junction contained 10 bases not matched to a gene. Germline CDR1 and CDR2: SGHDT and YYEEEE. The CDR3 spans 15 residues. The chain's CDR3 is CASSFGTGGARRQYF. The CDR3 bases are TGTGCCAGCAGCTTCGGGACAGGGGGGGCGAGACGGCAGTACTTC.